Listed below are T cell receptor beta chains from one sample, sequenced in a study of blood T cell repertoires in COVID-19. Produced via immunoSEQ multiplex PCR; TCRdb's table is partial and in-frame only. The sample yields some 250,000 clones, 82% seen once. Sequenced material: peripheral blood. These receptors originate from a woman between 18 and 29 years old with acute or convalescent COVID-19. The CDR3 runs from the conserved cysteine through the conserved F or W. Rows may omit the clone size; those that give it use once, few, many or a size class.

CASSLAVGAGARNTEAFF	TRBV5-1	TRBJ1-1	NA
CASKPLGDRVTEAFF	TRBV19	TRBJ1-1	NA
CASSRGLAGDYGTQYF	TRBV4-2	TRBJ2-3	NA
CASSVAGTGNSPLHF	TRBV13	TRBJ1-6	once
CASSIAGIPSTEQYF	TRBV19	TRBJ2-7	few
CASSLAGSLGKNIQYF	TRBV5-1	TRBJ2-4	NA
CASSPGQAPSGANVLTF	TRBV3-1/TRBV3-2	TRBJ2-6	NA
CASRGPDTQYF	TRBV7-2	TRBJ2-3	NA
CASSLKAELYNEQFF	TRBV27	TRBJ2-1	NA
CASSLPPGGIQPQHF	TRBV28	TRBJ1-5	NA
CATSASPVAGVSSDTQYF	TRBV24-1	TRBJ2-3	NA
CASNREVTYEQYF	TRBV28	TRBJ2-7	NA
CASSTSGLAGRFTQYF	TRBV4-3	TRBJ2-3	NA
CASSFTVLAGNLNEQFF	TRBV27	TRBJ2-1	NA
CASSEGWQGSPYEQQYF	TRBV5-6	TRBJ2-7	NA
CASSDRTGTETQYF	TRBV9	TRBJ2-5	NA
CASNSGGGVLQYF	TRBV12-3/TRBV12-4	TRBJ2-4	NA
CASSLLATGGDGYTF	TRBV27	TRBJ1-2	once
CASSFTGQGNTEAFF	TRBV28	TRBJ1-1	NA
CASSPRTGAYEQYF	TRBV27	TRBJ2-7	NA
CASSLTSGRYEQYF	TRBV5-6	TRBJ2-7	NA
CASSYSGFGEQFF	TRBV6-5	TRBJ2-1	NA
CASSEETGALDTQYF	TRBV2	TRBJ2-3	NA
CASSPLTGNQYF	TRBV5-6	TRBJ2-5	few
CASSLGGGAYEQYF	TRBV11-3	TRBJ2-7	NA
CASSLTGTLPTQYF	TRBV5-4	TRBJ2-3	NA
CASSWGQATYEQYF	TRBV28	TRBJ2-7	few
CASSLDAVQYNEQFF	TRBV5-1	TRBJ2-1	NA
CASSLQAGTQNTEAFF	TRBV27	TRBJ1-1	NA
CATSDFRLWVRVTYEQYF	TRBV24-1	TRBJ2-7	NA
CASSPPRAGGPDEQFF	TRBV10-2	TRBJ2-1	NA
CASSWTRTGDFNQPQHF	TRBV7-7	TRBJ1-5	NA
CSVAGQGPNTEAFF	TRBV29-1	TRBJ1-1	NA
CASRGDRWNEQFF	TRBV2	TRBJ2-1	NA
CASSPTMAYEQYF	TRBV18	TRBJ2-7	few
CASSYPGRGEDTQYF	TRBV6-5	TRBJ2-3	NA
CASSYPLDRGLDEKLFF	TRBV6-2/TRBV6-3	TRBJ1-4	once
CASRQTLRDRDGYTF	TRBV27	TRBJ1-2	NA
CASSQDGSGIQETQYF	TRBV4-2	TRBJ2-5	NA
CASQRLEGNIQYF	TRBV2	TRBJ2-4	NA
CASRDYYEQYF	TRBV12-3/TRBV12-4	TRBJ2-7	NA
CASSVADTEAFF	TRBV9	TRBJ1-1	NA
CASSLGNVHELNYGYTF	TRBV5-4	TRBJ1-2	NA